One sample yielded the 11 T cell receptor beta chains listed below, sequenced in a study of neoadjuvant anti-PD-1 for oral cavity cancer. Clones were sequenced by immunoSEQ multiplex PCR, and TCRdb holds only the in-frame ones, with some missing. This table holds around 81,000 clones, 84% found once. This specimen consisted of PBMCs, obtained before nivolumab (anti-PD-1) treatment. These receptors all stem from a person aged 35-79 years with oral cavity squamous cell carcinoma.

The gene calls are TRBV28 and TRBJ1-4, with 7 bases matching TRBD1. Germline V lookup: CDR1 MDHEN, CDR2 SYDVKM. J lost 4 bases, V lost 7 bases, and 12 bases had no gene match. The CDR3 loop spans 16 amino acids. CDR3 DNA sequence: TGTGCCAGCACCTTTAGCCTGGGACAGTATAATGAAAAACTGTTTTTT. It translates to CASTFSLGQYNEKLFF. The full variable domain, completed using reference TRBV28 and TRBJ1-4, is DVKVTQSSRYLVKRTGEKVFLECVQDMDHENMFWYRQDPGLGLRLIYFSYDVKMKEKGDIPEGYSVSREKKERFSLILESASTNQTSMYLCASTFSLGQYNEKLFFGSGTQLSVL.

The rearrangement joins TRBV15 to TRBJ1-5, with unresolved D. Trimming removed 4 bases at V and 0 bases at J, with 7 bases between. The CDR3 loop spans 14 amino acids. Germline V lookup: CDR1 LNHNV, CDR2 YYDKDF (reference sequence). The CDR3 DNA sequence: TGTGCCACCAGCATATACGATAGCAATCAGCCCCAGCATTTT. Translated, it gives CATSIYDSNQPQHF.

This chain uses TRBV6-5 with TRBJ2-2; 11 bases are a match to TRBD2. With 0 bases clipped from V and 7 bases from J, the junction kept 4 bases outside the gene matches. From germline, CDR1 is MNHEY and CDR2 SVGAGI. CDR3 length equals 16 residues. The CDR3 coding sequence is TGTGCCAGCAGTTACTCACTAGCGGGAGTTGTCGGGGAGCTGTTTTTT. Its protein is CASSYSLAGVVGELFF.

This clone was seen only a few times. The chain recombines TRBV19 with TRBJ2-1, with 7 bases that match TRBD2. The CDR3 totals 15 residues. Trimming cost V 6 bases and J 0 bases; bases outside gene matches: 5. Germline values: CDR1 LNHDA, CDR2 SQIVND (reference sequence). The CDR3 loop reads CASSVGGSSYNEQFF. CDR3 in DNA: TGTGCCAGTAGCGTGGGGGGGAGCTCCTACAATGAGCAGTTCTTC.

V and J are TRBV6-1 and TRBJ1-4; D ambiguous. Germline values: CDR1 MNHNS, CDR2 SASEGT. This CDR3 is built from 15 residues. The V and J ends lost 2 bases and 2 bases respectively, with 9 bases between them. The CDR3 loop is CASSELEDTNEKLFF. The DNA of the CDR3 is TGTGCCAGCAGTGAATTAGAGGATACTAATGAAAAACTGTTTTTT.

The CDR3 bases are TGTGCCAGCAGTAGTACCTACGAGCAGTACTTC. This encodes CASSSTYEQYF. J is TRBJ2-7 and V is TRBV6-5; D gene unclear. CDR3 length equals 11 residues. The V gene lost 5 bases and the J gene lost 2 bases, with 4 bases spanning the gap. The germline CDR1 and CDR2 sequences are MNHEY and SVGAGI.

This clone was seen only once. The V and J genes are TRBV9 and TRBJ2-1; 11 bases fit TRBD2. Germline V gives CDR1 SGDLS, CDR2 YYNGEE. V shed 5 bases and J 8 bases; nucleotides not matched to a gene: 9. The length of the CDR3 is 15 residues. The CDR3 here is CASSPPSGRFHEQFF. CDR3 nucleotide sequence: TGTGCCAGCAGTCCCCCTAGCGGGAGGTTCCATGAGCAGTTCTTC.

The chain carries TRBV6-1 and TRBJ2-7; 10 bases align to TRBD1. Germline CDR1 MNHNS, CDR2 SASEGT. Trimming at V came to 7 bases and at J to 5 bases, leaving 8 bases not matched to a gene. CDR3 length equals 14 residues. CDR3 region: CASTDRGQWNEQYF. CDR3 sequence (DNA): TGTGCCAGCACTGACAGGGGGCAGTGGAACGAGCAGTACTTC.

The table lists this clone with a few counts. The chain links TRBV7-8 to TRBJ2-7, with D possibly matching TRBD2 (6 bases). V was clipped by 5 bases and J by 6 bases, with 11 bases between them. This CDR3 comprises 12 residues. The germline CDR1 and CDR2 sequences are SGHVS and FQNEAQ. CDR3 in amino acids: CASSGPGGEQYF. As DNA, the CDR3 is TGTGCCAGCAGCGGGCCCGGGGGCGAGCAGTACTTC.

The rearrangement uses TRBV7-9 and TRBJ2-1; D may be TRBD2 (5 bases). Deletions cut 1 base from V and 0 bases from J, with 10 bases between. Germline V gives CDR1 SEHNR, CDR2 FQNEAQ (reference sequence). This CDR3 comprises 16 residues. This CDR3 is CASSLGRTASYNEQFF. As DNA, the CDR3 is TGTGCCAGCAGCTTAGGTAGGACTGCCTCCTACAATGAGCAGTTCTTC.

The chain employs TRBV28 and TRBJ1-5; D is undetermined. CDR1 and CDR2 from the germline V gene are MDHEN and SYDVKM. V shed 8 bases and J shed 2 bases, with 16 bases lying between them. The CDR3 has 15 residues. As DNA, the CDR3 is TGTGCCAGCTCAACCGCGAGGGCGGGCAATCAGCCCCAGCATTTT. Residues: CASSTARAGNQPQHF.